The clone carrying this T cell receptor beta chain has at least ten counts. Its matching antigen is unknown. Sample collection date corresponds to first hyperthyroidism diagnosis, prior to any ophthalmopathy symptoms. The CDR3 sequence is 13 residues long. Germline assignment: CDR1 SEHNR and CDR2 FQNEAQ (reference sequence). The germline V and J ends were trimmed by 7 bases and 8 bases, with 15 bases remaining between them. The data originate from a study of T cells in Graves' hyperthyroidism and ophthalmopathy. Points from the study as a whole: The majority of expanded thyroid clonotypes above 0.001 also appeared in blood.

What was amplified from RNA transcripts were TCR beta CDR3 regions. An initial round of RT-PCR targeting the TCR CDR3 relied on the HTBI primer set. TCRdb reprocessed the multiplex PCR reads via MiXCR and lists one record per CDR3 protein. The sample has about 290,000 distinct CDR3 sequences, around 15% seen once; the top ten hold 30%. The chain carries TRBV7-9 and TRBJ1-5; D is ambiguous. The source is a woman in her 50s with Graves' hyperthyroidism that later progressed to Graves' ophthalmopathy. The material sequenced was blood. The CDR3, as DNA: TGTGCCAGCACCACCGGCGGGCGTAAGCCCCAGCATTTT. Translating gives CASTTGGRKPQHF. Together with reference TRBV7-9 and TRBJ1-5, the CDR3 gives the full variable domain: DTGVSQNPRHKITKRGQNVTFRCDPISEHNRLYWYRQTLGQGPEFLTYFQNEAQLEKSRLLSDRFSAERPKGSFSTLEIQRTEQGDSAMYLCASTTGGRKPQHFGDGTRLSIL.